The clone carrying this T cell receptor beta chain was seen many times. Its matching antigen is unknown. Through a sample-barcoded 5' primer and a J-beta primer mix, a second PCR was run for roughly 7 to 12 cycles. TCRdb ran MiXCR on the 5' RACE reads and lists one entry per CDR3 protein. The repertoire holds 750,000 to 950,000 distinct CDR3 sequences, with under 35% as singletons. These data originate in a study of blood T cells in healthy people across ages. Findings and caveats of the study: TCR beta diversity per million T cells fell roughly linearly with age.

The CDR3 is 15 residues long. The V and J ends lost 5 bases and 0 bases respectively, with 17 bases between them. Germline loops: CDR1 DFQATT, CDR2 SNEGSKA (reference sequence). The data also belong to a second study, concerning T cells of mothers and their children.

This chain uses TRBV20-1 with TRBJ2-7, with D perhaps matching TRBD2 (5 bases). Material: blood. The clonotype originates from a woman in her 40s in good health. The CDR3 protein is CSAAGEQRISYEQYF. The CDR3 nucleotides are TGCAGTGCTGCCGGGGAGCAGCGGATCTCCTACGAGCAGTACTTC.